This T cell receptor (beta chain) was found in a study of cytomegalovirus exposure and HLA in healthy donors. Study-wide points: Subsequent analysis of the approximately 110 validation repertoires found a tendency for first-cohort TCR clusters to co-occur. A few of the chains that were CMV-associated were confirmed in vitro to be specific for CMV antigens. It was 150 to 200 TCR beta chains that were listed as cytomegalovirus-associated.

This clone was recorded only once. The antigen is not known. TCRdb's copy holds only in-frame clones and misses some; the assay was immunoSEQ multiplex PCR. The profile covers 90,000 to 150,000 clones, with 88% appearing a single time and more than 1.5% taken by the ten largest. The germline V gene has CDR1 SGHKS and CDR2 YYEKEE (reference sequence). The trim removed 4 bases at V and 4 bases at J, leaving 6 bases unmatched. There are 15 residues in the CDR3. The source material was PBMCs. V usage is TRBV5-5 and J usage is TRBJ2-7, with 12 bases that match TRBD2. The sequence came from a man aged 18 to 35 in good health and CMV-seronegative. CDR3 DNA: TGTGCCAGCAGCCCTAGCGGGGGGGCTCAGTACGAGCAGTACTTC. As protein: CASSPSGGAQYEQYF.